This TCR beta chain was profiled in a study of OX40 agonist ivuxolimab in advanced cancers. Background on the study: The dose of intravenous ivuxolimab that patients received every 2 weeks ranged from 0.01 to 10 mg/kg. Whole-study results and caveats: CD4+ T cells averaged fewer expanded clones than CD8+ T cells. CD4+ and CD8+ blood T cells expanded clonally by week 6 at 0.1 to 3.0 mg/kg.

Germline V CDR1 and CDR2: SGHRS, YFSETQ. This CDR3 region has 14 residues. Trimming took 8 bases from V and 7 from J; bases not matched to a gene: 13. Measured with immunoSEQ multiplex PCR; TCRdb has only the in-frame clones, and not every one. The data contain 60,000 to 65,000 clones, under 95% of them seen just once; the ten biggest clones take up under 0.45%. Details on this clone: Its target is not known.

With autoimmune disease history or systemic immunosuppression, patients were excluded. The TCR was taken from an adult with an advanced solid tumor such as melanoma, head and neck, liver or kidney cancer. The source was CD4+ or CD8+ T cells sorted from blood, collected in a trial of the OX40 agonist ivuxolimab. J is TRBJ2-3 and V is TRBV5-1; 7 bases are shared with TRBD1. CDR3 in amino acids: CASSRDSGINTQYF. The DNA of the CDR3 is TGCGCCAGTAGCCGGGACAGTGGAATTAATACGCAGTATTTT.